This T cell receptor beta chain appears in the sequencing data of a study of early T cells in non-severe SARS-CoV-2 infection. As for the study in general: Chains were not paired, and sequencing was done on bulk RNA from unsorted whole blood. Overall study results and limits: VDJdb matches were skewed toward anti-spike CD8 T cell responses.

On this clonotype: What it recognizes is unknown.

Each cDNA molecule carried a unique molecular identifier. Via MiXCR, TCRdb re-called the 5' RACE reads, giving one row per CDR3 protein. In the table there are more than 75,000 distinct CDR3 sequences, about 12% of which are singletons. The sequencing input was whole blood. The clonotype was recovered from an adult who was a healthcare worker with PCR-confirmed SARS-CoV-2 infection or an uninfected control (not recorded which).

In nucleotides, the CDR3 is TGTGCCAGCAGCTTAGAAGTTTTTAGGGACGAGCAGTACTTC. Its protein is CASSLEVFRDEQYF. J is TRBJ2-7 and V is TRBV7-2; no reliable D call. Looked up from germline, CDR1 is SGHTA and CDR2 is FQGNSA. The germline V and J ends were trimmed by 1 base and 5 bases, with 12 bases remaining between them. This CDR3 has 14 amino acids.